A single TCR beta chain is shown here with its context. Under the authors' procedure: Amplification of reference gene primers was used by the study to estimate nucleated cell counts. The table came from immunoSEQ multiplex PCR; TCRdb's copy has only in-frame clones and leaves some out. The DNA was the basis for D and trimming; V, J and clone size are from that table. The sample has about 190,000 clones, 88% seen once. These data belong to a study of blood T cell repertoires in COVID-19. Study-wide context: Samples of COVID-19 (acute and convalescent) were obtained from the United States, Italy and Spain. The cDNA or gDNA used as material had been derived from T cells, B-cell-depleted T cells, or PBMCs.

J was trimmed by 0 bases and V by 1 base; bases with no gene match: 3. Germline CDR1 SGHAT, CDR2 FQNNGV. This CDR3 comprises 16 residues. The sample taken for sequencing was peripheral blood. The chain employs TRBV11-2 and TRBJ1-3; 7 positions match TRBD1. This clonotype was obtained from a man aged 25 to 45 with acute or convalescent COVID-19. The chain's CDR3 is CASSLGDRDSGNTIYF. The CDR3 DNA follows: TGTGCCAGCAGCTTAGGCGACAGGGACTCTGGAAACACCATATATTTT.